Here is one T cell receptor beta chain with its context. This CDR3 spans 12 amino acids. Trimming removed 5 bases at V and 7 bases at J, with 11 bases between. Germline loops: CDR1 MNHEY, CDR2 SVGEGT. This sample is part of a study of early T cells in non-severe SARS-CoV-2 infection. Study overall: Sequencing of bulk RNA from unsorted whole blood was done, without chain pairing.

A single record per CDR3 protein comes from TCRdb applying MiXCR to the 5' RACE reads. The profile shows tens of thousands of distinct CDR3 sequences, roughly 13% of them singletons. The specimen was whole blood. The chain joins TRBV6-2 or TRBV6-3 to TRBJ1-1; D unclear. The receptor was derived from an adult who was a healthcare worker with PCR-confirmed SARS-CoV-2 infection or an uninfected control (not recorded which). In DNA, the CDR3 is TGTGCCAGCAGTGGGGTATTCGGTGAAGCTTTCTTT. Protein: CASSGVFGEAFF.